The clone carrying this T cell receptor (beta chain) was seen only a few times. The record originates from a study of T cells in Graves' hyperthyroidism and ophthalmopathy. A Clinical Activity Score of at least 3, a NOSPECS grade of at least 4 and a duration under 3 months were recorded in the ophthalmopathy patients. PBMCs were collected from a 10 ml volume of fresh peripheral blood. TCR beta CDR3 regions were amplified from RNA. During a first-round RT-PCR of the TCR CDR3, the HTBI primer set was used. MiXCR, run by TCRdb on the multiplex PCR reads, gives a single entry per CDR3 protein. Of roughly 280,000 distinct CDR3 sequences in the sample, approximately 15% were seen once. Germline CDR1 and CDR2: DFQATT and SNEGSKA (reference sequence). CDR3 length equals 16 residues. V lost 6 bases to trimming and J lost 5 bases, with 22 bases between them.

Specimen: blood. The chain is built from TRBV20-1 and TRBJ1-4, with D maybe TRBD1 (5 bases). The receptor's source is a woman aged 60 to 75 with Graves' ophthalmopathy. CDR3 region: CSAAPPIRGFNEKLFF. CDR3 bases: TGCAGTGCCGCGCCGCCTATAAGGGGATTCAATGAAAAACTGTTTTTT.